This entry concerns a single T cell receptor (beta chain). What it binds is unknown. This sample was taken from a study of T-cell reconstitution after alpha-beta-depleted transplantation in children. Study-wide findings and caveats: Elevated TCRbeta diversity at day 60 was traced, in some patients, to surviving recipient T cells and thymic progenitors. Several hundred expanded graft clones reportedly supplied alpha-beta T cells about two months after transplant. Hyperexpanded clones declined; after one year, newly produced T cells mostly supplied diversity.

Unique molecular identifiers tagged the TCRbeta library. From the PCR reads, TCRdb called clonotypes with MiXCR, one entry per CDR3 protein. The data hold 350,000 to 500,000 distinct CDR3 sequences, with around two fifths observed a single time. The CDR3 spans 14 residues. V lost 1 base and J lost 2, with 9 bases in between. CDR1 is MDHEN, CDR2 SYDVKM, per germline. The TCR comes from a girl aged 2-10 years with aplastic anemia, due to receive a stem cell transplant. This chain links TRBV28 with TRBJ2-7; possible D gene TRBD1, 6 bases. The sample consisted of PBMCs, taken before TCRalphabeta/CD19-depleted stem cell transplant. The CDR3 protein is CASSLSGDPYEQYF. The CDR3 DNA is TGTGCCAGCAGTTTATCAGGGGATCCCTACGAGCAGTACTTC.